A single sample is the source of the 25 T cell receptor beta chains below, sequenced in a study of long-term antiretroviral therapy in people with HIV. The assay, immunoSEQ v3.0, was run at survey level. The method was immunoSEQ multiplex PCR; TCRdb's version includes in-frame clones alone and lacks a portion of them. The repertoire consists of fewer than 40,000 clones, with around 97% occurring once and the leading ten covering less than 3%. The source material was unsorted PBMCs, sampled 6.9 years after starting antiretroviral therapy. These TCRs come from a man aged 25 to 40 with HIV.

The V call is TRBV18, the J call TRBJ2-3; 8 bases fit TRBD2. The CDR3 loop spans 17 amino acids. The V gene's germline CDR1 is KGHSH and CDR2 LQKENI. Germline trimming cut 2 bases from V and 0 bases from J; bases unmatched to any gene: 7. This CDR3 is CASSPTGLALSTDTQYF. The CDR3 DNA sequence: TGTGCCAGCTCACCAACTGGACTAGCTCTTAGCACAGATACGCAGTATTTT.

This rearrangement joins TRBV13 to TRBJ2-7, with 10 bases aligning to TRBD1. The CDR3 contains 15 residues. V shed 5 bases and J 5 bases; nucleotides not matched to a gene: 9. Germline CDR1 and CDR2: PRHDT and FYEKMQ (reference sequence). In nucleotides, the CDR3 is TGTGCCAGCAGCCCGAGGACAGGGGGTGTGGACGAGCAGTACTTC. It codes for CASSPRTGGVDEQYF.

The J gene is TRBJ1-1, the V gene TRBV6-4, with 10 nucleotides matching TRBD1. The CDR3 loop spans 17 amino acids. V trimming: 6 bases; J trimming: 0 bases; junction bases outside the gene matches: 10. The germline V gene encodes CDR1 MRHNA and CDR2 SNTAGT. The CDR3 DNA sequence: TGTGCCAGCAGACTCCGGGACAGGGGCCCAGTGAACACTGAAGCTTTCTTT. Translated, it gives CASRLRDRGPVNTEAFF.

The chain is built from TRBV30 and TRBJ1-5; D might be TRBD1 (6 bases). The CDR3 extends over 14 amino acids. Germline CDR1 and CDR2: GTSNPN and SVGIG (reference sequence). The V end was cut by 2 bases, the J end by 7 bases, with 15 bases between. The chain's CDR3 is CAWSLTGLGQPQHF. The CDR3 coding sequence is TGTGCCTGGAGTCTAACAGGGCTGGGCCAGCCCCAGCATTTT.

The V and J genes are TRBV4-2 and TRBJ1-4, with D possibly matching TRBD1 (5 bases). The CDR3 sequence is 15 residues long. Germline CDR1 LGHNA, CDR2 YNFKEQ. Trimming removed 1 base at V and 3 bases at J, with 9 bases between. CDR3 sequence: CASSQGEGPNEKLFF. CDR3 in DNA: TGTGCCAGCAGCCAAGGAGAGGGACCTAATGAAAAACTGTTTTTT.

The chain uses TRBV2 and TRBJ2-2; the D gene could be TRBD1 or TRBD2 (6 bases each). Germline CDR1 and CDR2: SNHLY and FYNNEI. V dropped 9 bases and J dropped 2 bases, with 10 bases sitting between them. The CDR3 consists of 13 residues. The DNA for the CDR3 is TGTGCCAGGGCGGGGACAAACACCGGGGAGCTGTTTTTT. Translating it yields CARAGTNTGELFF. Complete variable domain (other parts from reference TRBV2 and TRBJ2-2): EPEVTQTPSHQVTQMGQEVILRCVPISNHLYFYWYRQILGQKVEFLVSFYNNEISEKSEIFDDQFSVERPDGSNFTLKIRSTKLEDSAMYFCARAGTNTGELFFGEGSRLTVL.

V and J are TRBV4-1 and TRBJ1-1, with unresolved D. Germline CDR1 reads MGHRA; CDR2 reads YSYEKL. The V and J ends lost 1 base and 1 base respectively, with 13 bases between them. CDR3 length equals 16 residues. CDR3 nucleotides: TGCGCCAGCAGCCAAGGCACTAGGGTAAAGAACACTGAAGCTTTCTTT. It yields the protein CASSQGTRVKNTEAFF.

The rearrangement links TRBV28 to TRBJ1-2; D remains unclear. V lost 2 bases and J 6 bases, leaving 13 bases between the germline ends. The CDR3 totals 14 residues. CDR1 MDHEN and CDR2 SYDVKM come from the germline V gene. The CDR3 spells CASSLEGPSDGYTF. The CDR3 DNA follows: TGTGCCAGCAGTTTAGAAGGGCCCTCCGATGGCTACACCTTC.

The chain recombines TRBV15 with TRBJ1-5, with D tentatively TRBD1 (6 bases). CDR1 and CDR2 (germline): LNHNV, YYDKDF (reference sequence). V lost 5 bases to trimming and J lost 0 bases, with 11 bases between them. The CDR3 length is 15 residues. This CDR3 is CATSFTGNSNQPQHF. As DNA, the CDR3 is TGTGCCACCAGCTTTACAGGGAATAGCAATCAGCCCCAGCATTTT.

This clone was observed a single time. The chain joins TRBV27 to TRBJ1-3; D gene uncertain. CDR1 is MNHEY and CDR2 is SMNVEV in the germline V gene (reference sequence). V was shortened by 4 bases and J by 10 bases, with 14 bases between the two germline ends. There are 13 residues in the CDR3. The CDR3 here is CASSSTLAGTIYF. The CDR3 nucleotides read TGTGCCAGCAGTTCCACCTTGGCCGGGACCATATATTTT.

The CDR3 DNA reads TGTGCCAGTCTAACCGGGACAGGGGGCGCGGAGACCCAGTACTTC. Residues: CASLTGTGGAETQYF. This rearrangement joins TRBV6-5 to TRBJ2-5, with 12 bases identical to TRBD1. Germline V gene lookup returns CDR1 MNHEY and CDR2 SVGAGI. The CDR3 length is 15 residues. Trimming took 9 bases from V and 5 from J; bases not matched to a gene: 10.

This clone was seen once. Its ends do not fully match the called genes, so a read error is possible. V gene TRBV7-7 combines with J gene TRBJ2-2; D is unclear. Germline CDR1 and CDR2: SSHAT and FNYEAQ (reference sequence). This CDR3 is 15 amino acids long. CDR3 in DNA: TGTGCTAGCAGCTCAGGAAGAGCGAACACCGGGGAGCTGTTTTTT. Residues: CASSSGRANTGELFF. The whole variable domain, remainder taken from reference TRBV7-7 and TRBJ2-2, is GAGVSQSPRYKVTKRGQDVTLRCDPISSHATLYWYQQALGQGPEFLTYFNYEAQPDKSGLPSDRFSAERPEGSISTLTIQRTEQRDSAMYRCASSSGRANTGELFFGEGSRLTVL.

The chain links TRBV19 to TRBJ2-4; D might be TRBD1 (5 bases). CDR1 is LNHDA and CDR2 is SQIVND in the germline V gene (reference sequence). The CDR3 spans 17 residues. V lost 8 bases and J 0 bases, leaving 20 bases between the germline ends. CDR3 coding DNA: TGTGCCAGTTCGGAATCCCGACAGACACTAGCCAAAAACATTCAGTACTTC. Amino acid sequence: CASSESRQTLAKNIQYF.

The V gene is TRBV7-9, the J gene TRBJ1-5; D is possibly TRBD1 (5 bases). Trimming cost V 3 bases and J 9 bases, with 9 bases left between them. Germline V gives CDR1 SEHNR, CDR2 FQNEAQ (reference sequence). The CDR3 spans 12 residues. This CDR3 is CASSLGDRPQHF. The CDR3 bases are TGTGCCAGCAGCTTGGGGGACCGGCCCCAGCATTTT.

The chain recombines TRBV2 with TRBJ2-3; 7 nucleotides line up with TRBD2. V shed 5 bases, J shed 2 bases, and the junction held 7 bases outside the gene matches. CDR1 and CDR2 from the germline V gene are SNHLY and FYNNEI. The CDR3 length is 15 residues. CDR3 sequence (DNA): TGTGCCAGCAGTCCCGAGCGGGACCCCACAGATACGCAGTATTTT. It translates to CASSPERDPTDTQYF. The full variable domain, rest sourced from reference TRBV2 and TRBJ2-3, is EPEVTQTPSHQVTQMGQEVILRCVPISNHLYFYWYRQILGQKVEFLVSFYNNEISEKSEIFDDQFSVERPDGSNFTLKIRSTKLEDSAMYFCASSPERDPTDTQYFGPGTRLTVL.

This chain joins TRBV30 and TRBJ1-5, with D possibly TRBD1 on 5 matching bases. The CDR3 runs 13 residues. The V end was cut by 5 bases, the J end by 5 bases, with 13 bases between. Per the germline V gene, CDR1 is GTSNPN and CDR2 is SVGIG (reference sequence). CDR3 amino acids: CAWAAGGDQPQHF. The CDR3 DNA is TGTGCCTGGGCTGCGGGGGGTGATCAGCCCCAGCATTTT.

The V and J genes are TRBV6-5 and TRBJ2-7; TRBD2 matches 8 bases. This CDR3 is built from 15 residues. Germline CDR1 and CDR2: MNHEY and SVGAGI. V was pared by 3 bases and J by 0 bases, with 4 bases of the junction left unmatched. In DNA form, the CDR3 reads TGTGCCAGCAGTTATTATAGCGGGATCTCCTACGAGCAGTACTTC. Protein product: CASSYYSGISYEQYF.

The chain combines TRBV7-9 with TRBJ2-3, with 8 bases that match TRBD1. The trim removed 1 base at V and 4 bases at J, leaving 13 bases unmatched. The CDR3 is 18 amino acids. Germline assignment: CDR1 SEHNR and CDR2 FQNEAQ (reference sequence). The CDR3 reads CASSLGGLGQGRPDTQYF. The CDR3 DNA sequence: TGTGCCAGCAGCTTAGGCGGATTAGGACAGGGAAGGCCAGATACGCAGTATTTT.

V and J are TRBV6-1 and TRBJ2-1; possibly TRBD1 or TRBD2 for D (5 bases each). The CDR3 extends over 13 amino acids. In germline, CDR1 is MNHNS, CDR2 SASEGT. Trimming cost V 11 bases and J 10 bases, with 21 bases left between them. DNA for the CDR3: TGTGCCGGAGGACACCTCTCTCTACGGGAGCAGTTCTTC. Translation: CAGGHLSLREQFF.

The rearrangement uses TRBV11-1 and TRBJ2-3; D is uncertain. The CDR3 has 16 amino acids. Looked up from germline, CDR1 is SGHAT and CDR2 is FQDESV (reference sequence). V lost 2 bases and J 6 bases, leaving 18 bases between the germline ends. CDR3 sequence reads: CASSLYRRFESDTQYF. Written as DNA, the CDR3 is TGTGCCAGCAGCTTATATCGTAGATTCGAGTCGGATACGCAGTATTTT. The full variable domain, with the rest looked up from reference TRBV11-1 and TRBJ2-3, is EAEVAQSPRYKITEKSQAVAFWCDPISGHATLYWYRQILGQGPELLVQFQDESVVDDSQLPKDRFSAERLKGVDSTLKIQPAELGDSAMYLCASSLYRRFESDTQYFGPGTRLTVL.

The chain recombines TRBV7-9 with TRBJ1-4, with D unclear. CDR1 is SEHNR and CDR2 is FQNEAQ in the germline V gene (reference sequence). This CDR3 contains 15 residues. The ends were cut back, 1 base at V and 8 bases at J, with 14 bases in the middle. The CDR3 sequence: CASSLDMGFREKLFF. CDR3 nucleotides: TGTGCCAGCAGCTTAGATATGGGGTTTCGGGAAAAACTGTTTTTT.

The gene calls are TRBV19 and TRBJ1-1; D is ambiguous. This CDR3 has 13 residues. Germline V lookup: CDR1 LNHDA, CDR2 SQIVND (reference sequence). The germline V and J ends were trimmed by 7 bases and 5 bases, with 14 bases remaining between them. The CDR3 sequence is CASKMEVWTEAFF. The CDR3 DNA reads as TGTGCCAGTAAAATGGAGGTTTGGACTGAAGCTTTCTTT.

The genes are TRBV9 and TRBJ2-7; TRBD1 might be the D (6 bases). The germline V gene has CDR1 SGDLS and CDR2 YYNGEE. This CDR3 region has 13 residues. V lost 3 bases and J 3 bases, leaving 10 bases between the germline ends. CDR3 sequence: CASSEDRNYEQYF. CDR3 in DNA: TGTGCCAGCAGCGAGGACAGAAACTACGAGCAGTACTTC.

The J gene is TRBJ2-1, the V gene TRBV9; D is unclear. The CDR3 contains 15 residues. Germline loops: CDR1 SGDLS, CDR2 YYNGEE. V lost 1 base to trimming and J lost 2 bases, with 10 bases between them. The CDR3 DNA follows: TGTGCCAGCAGCGTAACCAGCGAGCCCTACAATGAGCAGTTCTTC. Encoded protein: CASSVTSEPYNEQFF.

The V and J genes are TRBV7-8 and TRBJ1-1, with 8 bases fitting TRBD1. V lost 5 bases and J lost 4; bases outside the gene matches: 6. Germline CDR1 is SGHVS and CDR2 is FQNEAQ. CDR3 length: 14 amino acids. The CDR3 here is CASSPIDRGTEAFF. In DNA form, the CDR3 reads TGTGCCAGCAGCCCAATAGACAGGGGCACTGAAGCTTTCTTT.